This T cell receptor (beta chain) was sequenced for a study of control samples from healthy donors and cancer patients. Clones were read by immunoSEQ multiplex PCR, and TCRdb kept only the in-frame ones, dropping some. The data show some 120,000 clones, with approximately 87% seen just once and 2.5% to 3.5% held by the top ten. This TCR was recovered from a man aged 55 to 70 in good health. The material sequenced was blood.

CDR3 sequence (DNA): TGTGCCAGCACCACAGGGGTTGAGTACGAGCAGTACTTC. Encoded protein: CASTTGVEYEQYF. The chain recombines TRBV28 with TRBJ2-7; the match to TRBD1 covers 7 bases. V lost 7 bases to trimming and J lost 4 bases; unmatched junction nucleotides: 7. Germline loops: CDR1 MDHEN, CDR2 SYDVKM. The CDR3 runs to 13 residues.